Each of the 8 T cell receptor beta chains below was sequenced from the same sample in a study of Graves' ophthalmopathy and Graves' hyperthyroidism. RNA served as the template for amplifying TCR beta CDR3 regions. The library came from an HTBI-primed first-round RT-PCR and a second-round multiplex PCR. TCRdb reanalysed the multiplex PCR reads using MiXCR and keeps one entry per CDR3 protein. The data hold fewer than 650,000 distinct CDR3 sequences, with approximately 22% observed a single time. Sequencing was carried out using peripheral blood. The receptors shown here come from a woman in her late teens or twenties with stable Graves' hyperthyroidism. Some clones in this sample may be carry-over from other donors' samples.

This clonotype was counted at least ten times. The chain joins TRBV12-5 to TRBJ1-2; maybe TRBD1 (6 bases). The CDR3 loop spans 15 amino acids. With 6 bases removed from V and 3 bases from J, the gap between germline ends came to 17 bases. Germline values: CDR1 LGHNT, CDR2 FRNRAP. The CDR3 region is CASGQDPGEDYGYTF. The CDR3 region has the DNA TGTGCTAGTGGGCAAGACCCAGGGGAGGACTATGGCTACACCTTC.

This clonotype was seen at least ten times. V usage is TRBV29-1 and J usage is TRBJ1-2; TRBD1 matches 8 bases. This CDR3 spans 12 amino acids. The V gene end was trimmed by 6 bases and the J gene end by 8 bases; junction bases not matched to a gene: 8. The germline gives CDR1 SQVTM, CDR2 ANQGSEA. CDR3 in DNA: TGCAGCGTCGGGACAGGTTCTCTGGGCTACACCTTC. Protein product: CSVGTGSLGYTF.

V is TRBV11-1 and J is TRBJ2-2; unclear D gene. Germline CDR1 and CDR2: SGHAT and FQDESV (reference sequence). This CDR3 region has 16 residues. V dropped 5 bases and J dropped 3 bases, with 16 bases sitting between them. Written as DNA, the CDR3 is TGTGCCAGCAGCAACCGGGCCCCAACGGACACCGGGGAGCTGTTTTTT. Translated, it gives CASSNRAPTDTGELFF.

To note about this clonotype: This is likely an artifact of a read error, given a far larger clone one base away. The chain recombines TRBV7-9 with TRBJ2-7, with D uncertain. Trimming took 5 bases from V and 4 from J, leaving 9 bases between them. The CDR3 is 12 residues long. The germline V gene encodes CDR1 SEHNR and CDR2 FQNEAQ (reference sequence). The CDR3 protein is CASSQAEYEQYF. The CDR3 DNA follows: TGTGCCAGCAGCCAAGCAGAATACGAGCAGTACTTC.

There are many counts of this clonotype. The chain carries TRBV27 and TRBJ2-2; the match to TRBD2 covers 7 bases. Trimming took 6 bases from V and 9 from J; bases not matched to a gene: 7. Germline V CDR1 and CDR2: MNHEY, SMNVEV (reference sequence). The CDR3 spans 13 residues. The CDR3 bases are TGTGCCAGCAGCCTCGGGACTATCAGGGAGCTGTTTTTT. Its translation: CASSLGTIRELFF.

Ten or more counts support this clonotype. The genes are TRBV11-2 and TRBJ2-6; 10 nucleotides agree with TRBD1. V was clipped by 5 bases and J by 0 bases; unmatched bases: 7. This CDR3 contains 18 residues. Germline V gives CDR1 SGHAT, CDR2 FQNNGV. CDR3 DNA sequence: TGTGCCAGCAGCCTGGGACAGGGGATGAGCTCTGGGGCCAACGTCCTGACTTTC. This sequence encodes CASSLGQGMSSGANVLTF.

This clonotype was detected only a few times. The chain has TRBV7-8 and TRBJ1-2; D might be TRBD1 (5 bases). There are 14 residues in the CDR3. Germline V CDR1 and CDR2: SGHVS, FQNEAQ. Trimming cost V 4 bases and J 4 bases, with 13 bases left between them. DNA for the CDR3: TGTGCCAGCAGCTCCCGGGACGGACTCTATGGCTACACCTTC. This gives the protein CASSSRDGLYGYTF.

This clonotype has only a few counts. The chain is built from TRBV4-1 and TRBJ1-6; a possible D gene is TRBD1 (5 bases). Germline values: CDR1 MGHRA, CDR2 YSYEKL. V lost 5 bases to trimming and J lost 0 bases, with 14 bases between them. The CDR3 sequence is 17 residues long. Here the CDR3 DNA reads TGCGCCAGCAGCTCCAGACAGCCAAGCTCCTATAATTCACCCCTCCACTTT. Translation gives CASSSRQPSSYNSPLHF.